This T cell receptor beta chain appears in the sequencing data of a study of shared clonotypes between healthy human individuals (dated by TCRdb to between 2020 and 2021). In the study overall: The cohort included three men and a couple of women between 18 and 49 years of age. Per donor, leukapheresis produced somewhere between about 0.94 and 9 billion PBMCs. To increase sequencing depth and limit assay-specific biases, different laboratories used diverse techniques to prepare libraries and sequence TCR repertoires. For each donor, CD4 naive and CD4 memory were each run on three plates, CD8 naive on two plates, and CD8 memory on one plate. The study deeply sequenced blood TCR repertoires of about 5 healthy adults to estimate repertoire size and the extent of clonotype sharing between individuals. Study-wide findings and limitations: Rarefaction of sorted-subset datasets indicated incomplete sequencing despite the large sequencing depth. Pairwise subsampling led to the expectation that sequencing depth would affect the degree of clonotype sharing among donors. Naive subsets generally had larger estimated clonotype richness than memory subsets did. Sampling was limited to blood, and TCR repertoires in tissue likely differ from TCR repertoires in blood. The genetic and exposure-history diversity represented was limited by the small number of donors. Sharing across a handful of donors was observed for roughly 5.4% of naive CD4, 3.5% of naive CD8, 2% to 2.5% of memory CD4, and less than 0.45% of memory CD8 clonotypes. Higher generation probabilities were observed for clonotypes shared by all four sorted-subset donors than for non-shared clonotypes.

Worth noting for this clone: The antigen it binds to is not known. No quality values exist for individual bases; no much larger clone is one base distant.

CD8 naive samples were obtained by positive selection for CCR7 among CD45RO-negative cells, yielding a CD45RA+CCR7+ population from which TemRA cells were excluded. Healthy HIV-negative adults with no recently reported acute infections or vaccinations were included as donors. Only Caucasian adults living in Nashville, Tennessee, USA were represented among the donors. After blood collection by leukapheresis, PBMCs were isolated using Ficoll-Histopaque density gradient centrifugation and then cryopreserved in the vapor phase of liquid nitrogen. Analytical flow cytometry was used to check the purity and quantity of each magnetically sorted T cell population. Each sorted fraction had its genomic DNA isolated and then quantified by UV absorbance on a Nanodrop 2000c. From the cysteine through the phenylalanine, the CDR3 covers 14 amino acids. Of the read, only the CDR3 DNA is kept; its 42 bases are in frame from base 1. The V end gives up 7 bases and the J end 3 bases, leaving 9 bases in the junction not matched to a gene. Looking up the germline V gene yields CDR1 MDHEN and CDR2 SYDVKM.

Using the deep immunoSEQ assay, multiplex PCR amplified TCR CDR3 regions from genomic DNA. For each cell subset, the extracted genomic DNA was distributed evenly across all wells of several immunoSEQ 96-well plates, and each plate served as one replicate. Each replicate PCR for sorted subsets received about 180 ng genomic DNA, equal to roughly 30,000 T cell genomes. The purified libraries were quantified using a Qubit 3.0 fluorometer, sized with a Bioanalyzer 2100, and then quantified again using the KAPA Library Quantification kit. Every immunoSEQ 96-well plate was sequenced on a separate single-read 150-cycle Illumina NextSeq 550 flow cell. Processing in the source paper ran as follows. Because only junctional sequences without quality scores were contained in the immunoSEQ output, filtering matching that applied to full-length reads could not be performed. To assign V/J genes and CDR3, sequences were annotated against IMGT germline references using PyIR, a Python wrapper for IgBLAST v1.9. Any read was removed if the V/J assignment was weak (E-value above 1e-6), the CDR3 was missing, or the read contained stop codons, out-of-frame junctions, or ambiguous translated residues. V3J clonotypes were defined by identical inferred V gene, J gene, and CDR3 amino acid sequence. Percentage overlap between repertoires was computed as shared unique clonotypes divided by the size of the smaller repertoire. Three approaches were used to assess repertoire richness: RTK rarefaction, the Chao1 estimator, and Recon v2.1 estimates of unobserved clonotypes. OLGA was used to compute generation probabilities for all TCRbeta clonotypes that the gDNA method yielded from a handful of donors. TCRdb limited this immuneACCESS table to in-frame rearrangements with V and J called. A share of clones is missing; checked studies link under half to unresolved V genes, and the rest is unexplained. V and J calls and clone size are given by that table; D and trimming were obtained from the DNA. The sample includes approximately 1.9 million clones, with 90% to 95% observed a single time. The top ten hold 1.5% to 2% of the sample.

The TCR comes from a man aged 18 to 30 in good health. Some clones in this sample may be carry-over from other donors' samples. The specimen sequenced was naive CD8+ T cells from PBMCs. According to the study, the label for this sample's cell subset or site signals: CD45RA+CCR7+. The receptor chain draws on TRBV28 and TRBJ2-7; TRBD1 agrees with 7 junctional bases. The CDR3 reads CASTDGDRGYEQYF. The nucleotides read TGTGCCAGCACGGATGGGGACAGAGGCTACGAGCAGTACTTC.